A selection of T cell receptor beta chains follows, all from one sample in a study of blood T cell repertoires in COVID-19. The protocol was immunoSEQ multiplex PCR, while the TCRdb copy is restricted to in-frame clones and leaves out a portion. The sample gives over 75,000 clones, under 90% of which show up once; 1.5% is in the top ten. Sequences were obtained from peripheral blood. Receptors were obtained from a human donor with active COVID-19. The donor label of this sample is uncertain. Both conserved end residues are part of each CDR3. A D gene is named only where the DNA matches it firmly. Some rows have no size entry. The others give once, few or many, or a class for an expanded clone.

J | D | V | size | CDR3 | DNA
TRBJ2-2 | . | TRBV29-1 | . | CSVDGGNTGELFF | TGCAGCGTTGACGGGGGAAACACCGGGGAGCTGTTTTTT
TRBJ2-5 | . | TRBV4-1 | . | CASSPLTEETQYF | TGCGCCAGCAGCCCCCTTACAGAAGAGACCCAGTACTTC
TRBJ2-5 | . | TRBV7-8 | . | CASSLGGGTQYF | TGTGCCAGCAGCTTGGGAGGGGGGACCCAGTACTTC
TRBJ1-2 | . | TRBV5-1 | . | CASSSPGGTKNYGYTF | TGCGCCAGCAGCTCCCCGGGGGGTACGAAAAACTATGGCTACACCTTC
TRBJ1-2 | TRBD1 | TRBV27 | . | CASSPTGGYGYTF | TGTGCCAGCAGTCCGACAGGGGGTTATGGCTACACCTTC
TRBJ2-5 | . | TRBV11-3 | . | CASSKEGGEETQYF | TGTGCCAGCAGCAAGGAAGGGGGGGAAGAGACCCAGTACTTC
TRBJ1-6 | . | TRBV27 | . | CASSLGLGGSSPLHF | TGTGCCAGCAGTTTAGGACTGGGGGGTAGTTCACCCCTCCACTTT
TRBJ1-5 | . | TRBV5-6 | once | CASSLRGNQPQHF | TGTGCCAGCAGCTTGAGGGGAAATCAGCCCCAGCATTTT
TRBJ2-3 | TRBD2 | TRBV5-1 | . | CASSLAAGSTDTQYF | TGCGCCAGCAGCTTGGCAGCGGGGAGCACAGATACGCAGTATTTT
TRBJ2-1 | . | TRBV6-5 | . | CASTRGNEQFF | TGTGCCAGCACGCGGGGCAATGAGCAGTTCTTC
TRBJ2-5 | TRBD1 | TRBV5-5 | once | CASSPGQYQETQYF | TGTGCCAGCAGCCCGGGACAGTACCAAGAGACCCAGTACTTC
TRBJ1-1 | . | TRBV20-1 | . | CSAERDYGAFF | TGCAGTGCTGAGAGGGATTATGGAGCTTTCTTT
TRBJ1-2 | . | TRBV6-2/TRBV6-3 | . | CASSTETGPTGYGYTF | TGTGCCAGCAGTACAGAGACAGGACCCACCGGCTATGGCTACACCTTC
TRBJ1-5 | . | TRBV5-4 | . | CASSAAQGVDQPQHF | TGTGCCAGCAGCGCCGCTCAGGGTGTCGATCAGCCCCAGCATTTT
TRBJ2-7 | TRBD1 | TRBV28 | . | CASSPSGQGISYEQYF | TGTGCCAGCAGTCCCTCGGGACAGGGGATCTCCTACGAGCAGTACTTC
TRBJ2-1 | TRBD2 | TRBV2 | . | CASKTRGGLNNEQFF | TGTGCCAGCAAGACCCGGGGGGGCCTAAACAATGAGCAGTTCTTC
TRBJ2-5 | TRBD1 | TRBV7-9 | . | CASSSQGPETQYF | TGTGCCAGCAGCTCACAGGGGCCCGAGACCCAGTACTTC
TRBJ2-2 | TRBD1 | TRBV7-6 | . | CASSLGTGDATGELFF | TGTGCCAGCAGCCTTGGGACAGGGGACGCCACCGGGGAGCTGTTTTTT
TRBJ2-7 | TRBD1 | TRBV6-6 | . | CASLPGQGRYEQYF | TGTGCCAGCCTCCCAGGACAGGGCCGCTACGAGCAGTACTTC
TRBJ1-5 | TRBD1 | TRBV6-2/TRBV6-3 | . | CASSYTGDNQPQHF | TGTGCCAGCAGTTACACAGGGGACAATCAGCCCCAGCATTTT
TRBJ1-2 | TRBD1 | TRBV7-9 | . | CASSLWTGHGYTF | TGTGCCAGCAGCTTGTGGACAGGGCATGGCTACACCTTC
TRBJ2-7 | TRBD2 | TRBV27 | . | CASSLSTSGAYEQYF | TGTGCCAGCAGTTTATCGACTAGCGGGGCCTACGAGCAGTACTTC
TRBJ1-1 | . | TRBV7-2 | . | CASSQSQLRAEAFF | TGTGCCAGCAGCCAATCACAGCTCAGGGCGGAAGCTTTCTTT
TRBJ1-2 | TRBD1 | TRBV6-5 | . | CASSYTRGQVYGYTF | TGTGCCAGCAGTTACACCAGGGGGCAGGTCTATGGCTACACCTTC
TRBJ2-7 | TRBD1 | TRBV27 | . | CASSLLGDRVVEQYF | TGTGCCAGCAGTTTATTGGGGGACAGGGTGGTCGAGCAGTACTTC
TRBJ2-5 | TRBD1 | TRBV28 | . | CASSFNQGARETLQETQYF | TGTGCCAGCAGTTTTAACCAGGGGGCAAGGGAGACCCTCCAAGAGACCCAGTACTTC
TRBJ2-2 | . | TRBV3-1/TRBV3-2 | . | CASSQWRINTGELFF | TGTGCCAGCAGCCAATGGCGGATCAACACCGGGGAGCTGTTTTTT
TRBJ2-2 | TRBD1 | TRBV19 | . | CASLPDRGSGELFF | TGTGCCAGTCTCCCGGACAGGGGTTCCGGGGAGCTGTTTTTT
TRBJ1-1 | . | TRBV5-6 | . | CASSLDLGGGQSNTEAFF | TGTGCCAGCAGCTTGGATCTGGGTGGAGGGCAGTCGAACACTGAAGCTTTCTTT
TRBJ2-3 | . | TRBV7-2 | . | CASSLNPDLATQYF | TGTGCCAGCAGCTTAAATCCAGACCTAGCTACGCAGTATTTT
TRBJ1-2 | TRBD1 | TRBV5-4 | . | CASSTDRGRSYGYTF | TGTGCCAGCAGCACCGACAGGGGGCGCAGCTATGGCTACACCTTC
TRBJ1-2 | . | TRBV2 | once | CASSGLGYGYTF | TGTGCCAGCAGTGGCCTCGGTTATGGCTACACCTTC
TRBJ2-3 | TRBD1 | TRBV2 | . | CASSEVSWTGRFF | TGTGCCAGCAGTGAAGTCTCCTGGACAGGGCGTTTTTTT
TRBJ1-1 | TRBD1 | TRBV5-4 | few | CASSRDRVNTEAFF | TGTGCCAGCAGCCGCGACAGGGTGAACACTGAAGCTTTCTTT
TRBJ1-2 | TRBD1 | TRBV19 | . | CASNLDRDYGYTF | TGTGCCAGTAACCTGGACAGGGACTATGGCTACACCTTC
TRBJ1-1 | TRBD1 | TRBV6-5 | . | CASMRRNRGTEAFF | TGTGCCAGCATGAGGAGGAACAGGGGGACTGAAGCTTTCTTT
TRBJ2-1 | . | TRBV7-2 | . | CASRKDSRSYNEQFF | TGTGCCAGCAGGAAGGACAGTCGATCCTACAATGAGCAGTTCTTC
TRBJ2-7 | . | TRBV21-1 | . | CASSSGTGSPYEQYF | TGTGCCAGCAGCTCCGGGACAGGTTCCCCCTACGAGCAGTACTTC
TRBJ1-6 | . | TRBV6-2/TRBV6-3 | once | CASSFETGSPLHF | TGTGCCAGCAGTTTCGAGACAGGCTCACCCCTCCACTTT
TRBJ2-7 | TRBD1 | TRBV18 | . | CASSPGTATYEQYF | TGTGCCAGCTCACCCGGGACAGCTACCTACGAGCAGTACTTC
TRBJ2-7 | . | TRBV15 | once | CATSRGRAGRGEQYF | TGTGCCACCAGCAGAGGGAGGGCAGGCCGAGGCGAGCAGTACTTC
TRBJ2-1 | . | TRBV7-9 | once | CASGRGWSSYNEQFF | TGTGCCAGCGGAAGGGGTTGGAGCTCCTACAATGAGCAGTTCTTC
TRBJ1-6 | . | TRBV28 | . | CASSLQASTPNSPLHF | TGTGCCAGCAGTTTACAGGCTTCCACCCCAAATTCACCCCTCCACTTT
TRBJ2-5 | . | TRBV7-9 | . | CASSARGETQYF | TGTGCCAGCTCTGCCCGGGGAGAGACCCAGTACTTC
TRBJ2-3 | TRBD2 | TRBV3-1/TRBV3-2 | . | CASSQGGGLDEYF | TGTGCCAGCAGCCAAGGCGGGGGACTAGACGAGTATTTT
TRBJ2-3 | TRBD2 | TRBV2 | once | CASSERTSGTDTQYF | TGTGCCAGCAGTGAACGGACTAGCGGCACAGATACGCAGTATTTT
TRBJ2-3 | TRBD2 | TRBV5-1 | once | CASSLSGGTDTQYF | TGCGCCAGCAGCTTGAGCGGGGGCACAGATACGCAGTATTTT
TRBJ1-1 | . | TRBV19 | . | CASSRSYRAEAFF | TGTGCCAGTAGCAGATCCTATCGGGCTGAAGCTTTCTTT
TRBJ1-5 | . | TRBV7-2 | once | CASSPGGLSNQPQHF | TGTGCCAGCAGCCCCGGGGGGCTTAGCAATCAGCCCCAGCATTTT
TRBJ2-3 | TRBD2 | TRBV28 | . | CAISGGGALDTQYF | TGTGCCATATCTGGCGGGGGGGCCCTAGATACGCAGTATTTT
TRBJ1-2 | TRBD1 | TRBV27 | . | CASSLFGDSSNYGYTF | TGTGCCAGCAGTTTATTCGGGGACAGTTCTAACTATGGCTACACCTTC
TRBJ2-2 | . | TRBV11-2 | once | CASSLSLTVNTGELFF | TGTGCCAGCAGCTTATCCCTGACTGTGAACACCGGGGAGCTGTTTTTT
TRBJ2-3 | . | TRBV6-6 | . | CASSYSMGRGDTQYF | TGTGCCAGCAGTTACTCGATGGGTAGGGGAGATACGCAGTATTTT
TRBJ1-3 | . | TRBV30 | . | CAWSTGNSGNTIYF | TGTGCCTGGAGCACAGGGAACTCTGGAAACACCATATATTTT
TRBJ2-1 | TRBD1 | TRBV18 | . | CASSPPQGSRNEQFF | TGTGCCAGCTCACCACCACAGGGGTCCCGCAATGAGCAGTTCTTC
TRBJ2-4 | TRBD1 | TRBV28 | . | CASSLRGTGKNIQYF | TGTGCCAGCAGTTTACGCGGGACAGGGAAAAACATTCAGTACTTC
TRBJ1-2 | TRBD1 | TRBV5-1 | . | CASSLEGPGGSYTF | TGCGCCAGCAGCTTGGAAGGTCCAGGGGGCAGCTACACCTTC
TRBJ2-1 | . | TRBV5-1 | once | CASSLEGGTYNEQFF | TGCGCCAGCAGCTTGGAGGGGGGGACCTACAATGAGCAGTTCTTC
TRBJ1-5 | . | TRBV4-1 | . | CASSQDRAGAQPQHF | TGCGCCAGCAGCCAAGATCGAGCGGGGGCTCAGCCCCAGCATTTT
TRBJ1-3 | . | TRBV5-1 | . | CASSLGQTVSGNTIYF | TGCGCCAGCAGCTTGGGACAGACAGTATCTGGAAACACCATATATTTT